The 4 T cell receptor beta chains below were found in one sample sequenced in a study of cytomegalovirus exposure and HLA in healthy donors. PCR employed 60 Vbeta and 13 Jbeta primers. Sequencing used immunoSEQ multiplex PCR; TCRdb keeps in-frame clones, though not all of them. The sample shows some 150,000 clones, roughly 80% of them seen only once. Sequenced: PBMCs. The receptors derive from a man aged 45 to 65 in good health and CMV-seropositive.

V and J are TRBV5-1 and TRBJ2-3, with TRBD1 matching 7 bases. CDR3 length equals 17 residues. CDR1 SGHRS and CDR2 YFSETQ come from the germline V gene. V lost 6 bases, J lost 3 bases, and 16 bases stayed unmatched. The CDR3 nucleotides are TGCGCCAGCATGTGGCGACCTCCCGGGACAGTAACAGATACGCAGTATTTT. This translates into CASMWRPPGTVTDTQYF.

The J gene is TRBJ1-5, the V gene TRBV6-6; 8 bases map to TRBD1. CDR1 and CDR2 from the germline V gene are MNHNY and SVGAGI (reference sequence). This CDR3 spans 15 amino acids. With 6 bases clipped from V and 5 bases from J, the junction kept 9 bases outside the gene matches. CDR3 in DNA: TGTGCCAGCAGGGACGGACAGGGCGACGATCAGCCCCAGCATTTT. Translated: CASRDGQGDDQPQHF.

V and J are TRBV6-5 and TRBJ1-5, with no clear D. CDR1 MNHEY and CDR2 SVGAGI come from the germline V gene. CDR3 length: 13 amino acids. V lost 2 bases and J 1 base, leaving 3 bases between the germline ends. CDR3 sequence reads: CASSYVSNQPQHF. DNA for the CDR3: TGTGCCAGCAGTTACGTAAGCAATCAGCCCCAGCATTTT.

The chain uses TRBV11-1 and TRBJ2-7, with no clear D. Germline V lookup: CDR1 SGHAT, CDR2 FQDESV (reference sequence). CDR3 length equals 11 residues. V dropped 1 base and J dropped 5 bases, with 3 bases sitting between them. The CDR3 is CASSLVDEQYF. In DNA, the CDR3 is TGTGCCAGCAGCTTAGTCGACGAGCAGTACTTC.